These 18 T cell receptor beta chains were sequenced from one sample in a study of shared clonotypes between healthy human individuals. TCRdb keeps only in-frame clones here, not all; method: immunoSEQ multiplex PCR. The top ten clones hold approximately 22% of a sample with about 700,000 clones, around 90% of them seen once. Naive CD8 populations comprised CD45RO-negative cells positively selected for CCR7, excluding terminally differentiated effector memory CD45RA+ cells. The sample taken for sequencing was naive CD8+ T cells sorted from blood. These receptors were collected from a man under 40 in good health.

This clone showed up just once. The chain has TRBV4-1 and TRBJ2-2; D may be TRBD1 (5 bases). Germline V gene sequence: CDR1 MGHRA, CDR2 YSYEKL. With 3 bases removed from V and 2 bases from J, the gap between germline ends came to 13 bases. The CDR3 loop spans 16 amino acids. CDR3 sequence reads: CASSHFVQGNTGELFF. The CDR3 DNA reads as TGCGCCAGCAGCCACTTTGTTCAGGGAAACACCGGGGAGCTGTTTTTT.

V usage is TRBV29-1 and J usage is TRBJ1-3; TRBD1 might be the D (5 bases). The germline gives CDR1 SQVTM, CDR2 ANQGSEA. The CDR3 runs 15 residues. Trimming left V 2 bases short and J 0 bases short, with 11 bases between. In nucleotides, the CDR3 is TGCAGCGTTGAACTAGAGGGGTTCTCTGGAAACACCATATATTTT. It translates to CSVELEGFSGNTIYF.

The rearrangement joins TRBV15 to TRBJ2-7; D is uncertain. The CDR3 consists of 18 residues. The V gene's germline CDR1 is LNHNV and CDR2 YYDKDF (reference sequence). V lost 4 bases and J lost 4, with 26 bases in between. For the CDR3, the DNA is TGTGCCACCAGCACCCCCGAGACGGGTTCCCGAACTGGGTACGAGCAGTACTTC. It codes for CATSTPETGSRTGYEQYF.

The chain uses TRBV7-9 and TRBJ2-1; D may correspond to TRBD1 or TRBD2 (5 bases each). V lost 1 base and J lost 9, with 13 bases in between. This CDR3 region has 14 residues. Germline assignment: CDR1 SEHNR and CDR2 FQNEAQ (reference sequence). The CDR3 bases are TGTGCCAGCAGCTTAGTTGGGGGAATGGGTGAGCAGTTCTTC. It is translated as CASSLVGGMGEQFF.

With regard to this clone: With a far larger clone one base away, a read error is the likely cause. The chain joins TRBV7-9 to TRBJ2-7; tentatively, D is TRBD2 (6 bases). CDR3 length equals 15 residues. Germline loops: CDR1 SEHNR, CDR2 FQNEAQ (reference sequence). Here the CDR3 reads CASSSPSTEGYEQHF. The CDR3 DNA is TGTGCCAGCAGCTCACCTAGCACGGAGGGGTACGAGCAGCACTTC.

The chain joins TRBV5-5 to TRBJ1-1; TRBD1 is a possible D gene (5 bases). The V end was cut by 2 bases, the J end by 1 base, with 15 bases between. CDR1 is SGHKS and CDR2 is YYEKEE in the germline V gene (reference sequence). CDR3 length equals 16 residues. In nucleotides, the CDR3 is TGTGCCAGCAGCTTATCTAATCAGGGCGGGAACACTGAAGCTTTCTTT. Amino acids: CASSLSNQGGNTEAFF.

The V gene is TRBV4-1, the J gene TRBJ1-4; D gene unclear. Trimming removed 3 bases at V and 5 bases at J, with 13 bases between. This CDR3 comprises 15 residues. The germline gives CDR1 MGHRA, CDR2 YSYEKL. The CDR3 loop reads CASSQPWVINEKLFF. CDR3 coding DNA: TGCGCCAGCAGCCAGCCGTGGGTTATCAATGAAAAACTGTTTTTT.

Concerning this clone: In the same sample, other DNA sequences code for this CDR3. The genes are TRBV6-6 and TRBJ1-2, with TRBD1 as a possible D gene (5 bases). V was pared by 0 bases and J by 6 bases, with 8 bases between. Per the germline V gene, CDR1 is MNHNY and CDR2 is SVGAGI (reference sequence). The CDR3 runs 13 residues. The CDR3 loop is CASSYSGGDGYTF. CDR3 DNA: TGTGCCAGCAGTTACTCGGGAGGGGATGGCTACACCTTC.

This rearrangement joins TRBV9 to TRBJ2-3; 8 bases agree with TRBD2. The CDR3 runs 16 residues. Germline CDR1 and CDR2: SGDLS and YYNGEE. Losses at the gene ends were 4 bases for V and 5 bases for J; bases not matched to a gene: 12. CDR3 DNA sequence: TGTGCCAGCAGCTCACCATCCGGGAGGGCTGGAGATACGCAGTATTTT. This gives the protein CASSSPSGRAGDTQYF.

This sequence joins TRBV4-1 and TRBJ1-5; perhaps TRBD1 as D (5 bases). The germline V gene has CDR1 MGHRA and CDR2 YSYEKL. V lost 0 bases and J lost 6, with 12 bases in between. CDR3 size: 15 residues. The CDR3 nucleotides read TGCGCCAGCAGCCAAGATCTGGGGGGGATTCAGCCCCAGCATTTT. Encoded protein: CASSQDLGGIQPQHF.

In this sample, this clone turned up once. The chain is built from TRBV7-3 and TRBJ2-1, with D possibly being TRBD2 (6 bases). V lost 3 bases, J lost 0 bases, and 12 bases lay in between. The CDR3 sequence is 16 residues long. The germline V gene encodes CDR1 SGHTA and CDR2 FQGTGA. CDR3 DNA sequence: TGTGCCAGCAGCTTCTTTAGCGGCAGCTCCTACAATGAGCAGTTCTTC. This encodes CASSFFSGSSYNEQFF.

This chain joins TRBV14 and TRBJ2-7; D gene unclear. Germline values: CDR1 SGHDN, CDR2 FVKESK. V was clipped by 3 bases and J by 5 bases, with 5 bases between them. The CDR3 length is 11 residues. The CDR3 coding sequence is TGTGCCAGCAGCCATGGCAACGAGCAGTACTTC. Protein product: CASSHGNEQYF. Using reference TRBV14 and TRBJ2-7 for the parts outside the CDR3, the full variable domain is EAGVTQFPSHSVIEKGQTVTLRCDPISGHDNLYWYRRVMGKEIKFLLHFVKESKQDESGMPNNRFLAERTGGTYSTLKVQPAELEDSGVYFCASSHGNEQYFGPGTRLTVT.

This rearrangement joins TRBV9 to TRBJ2-5; 10 bases match TRBD1. Germline CDR1 SGDLS, CDR2 YYNGEE. CDR3 length equals 17 residues. V dropped 0 bases and J dropped 4; count of bases not matched to a gene: 9. CDR3 nucleotides: TGTGCCAGCAGCGTAGCGACAGGGGGCCGTCTAGGAGAGACCCAGTACTTC. Its translation is CASSVATGGRLGETQYF.

The chain joins TRBV29-1 to TRBJ2-7; D is possibly TRBD1 (5 bases). Germline CDR1 and CDR2: SQVTM and ANQGSEA. The CDR3 sequence is 13 residues long. V lost 3 bases and J lost 3, with 12 bases in between. The CDR3: CSVESLDNYEQYF. Here the CDR3 DNA reads TGCAGCGTTGAGTCTCTGGACAACTACGAGCAGTACTTC.

The V gene is TRBV6-5, the J gene TRBJ2-3; a weak D match, TRBD2 (6 bases). This CDR3 has 15 residues. Trimming stripped 2 bases from V and 1 base from J, with 10 bases between. Per germline, CDR1 MNHEY and CDR2 SVGAGI. CDR3 DNA sequence: TGTGCCAGCAGTTACCTCCCGGGAGGCACAGATACGCAGTATTTT. This gives the protein CASSYLPGGTDTQYF.

The V call is TRBV11-3, the J call TRBJ2-2; D not certain. The CDR3 extends over 16 amino acids. Trimming cost V 4 bases and J 7 bases, with 19 bases left between them. CDR1 and CDR2 (germline): SGHNT, YENEEA. The CDR3 sequence is CASSSNLQHSIGELFF. CDR3 sequence (DNA): TGTGCCAGCAGCTCGAACCTCCAGCATTCCATCGGGGAGCTGTTTTTT.

The chain uses TRBV28 and TRBJ1-2, with TRBD1 as a possible D gene (5 bases). The length of the CDR3 is 14 residues. The V and J ends lost 3 bases and 2 bases respectively, with 10 bases between them. Germline V gives CDR1 MDHEN, CDR2 SYDVKM. In DNA form, the CDR3 reads TGTGCCAGCAGTTTTAACCGGGGGAACTATGGCTACACCTTC. Its translation is CASSFNRGNYGYTF.

The V and J genes are TRBV27 and TRBJ2-5; D might be TRBD2 (5 bases). Looked up from germline, CDR1 is MNHEY and CDR2 is SMNVEV (reference sequence). The CDR3 runs to 15 residues. V was cut by 4 bases and J by 5 bases, with 17 bases left in between. CDR3 region: CASSSAVLGEETQYF. DNA for the CDR3: TGTGCCAGCAGTTCCGCGGTCCTCGGGGAGGAGACCCAGTACTTC.